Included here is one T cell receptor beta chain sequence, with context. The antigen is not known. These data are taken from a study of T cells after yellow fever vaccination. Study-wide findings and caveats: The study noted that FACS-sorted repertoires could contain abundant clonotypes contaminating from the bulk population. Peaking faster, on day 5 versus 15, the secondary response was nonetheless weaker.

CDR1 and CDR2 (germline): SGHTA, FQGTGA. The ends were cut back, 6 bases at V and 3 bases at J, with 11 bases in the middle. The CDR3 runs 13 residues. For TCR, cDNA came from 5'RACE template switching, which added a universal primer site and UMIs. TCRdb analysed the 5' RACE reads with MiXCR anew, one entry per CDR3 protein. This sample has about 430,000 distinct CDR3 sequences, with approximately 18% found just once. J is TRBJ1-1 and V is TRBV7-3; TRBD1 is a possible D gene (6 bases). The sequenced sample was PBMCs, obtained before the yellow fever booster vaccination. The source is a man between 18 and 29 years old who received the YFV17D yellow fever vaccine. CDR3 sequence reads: CASSTDRYTEAFF. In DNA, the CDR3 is TGTGCCAGCAGTACTGACAGGTACACTGAAGCTTTCTTT.